This passage covers 19 T cell receptor beta chains from one sample sequenced in a study of cytomegalovirus exposure and HLA in healthy donors. Primers included in the PCR were 60 Vbeta and 13 Jbeta primers. Here immunoSEQ multiplex PCR was the method, and the copy in TCRdb shows in-frame clones only, minus some. The table has 100,000 to 150,000 clones, approximately 84% seen once. Sequencing was done on a sample of PBMCs. The receptors derive from a boy between 2 and 10 years old in good health and CMV-seronegative.

V gene TRBV4-3 combines with J gene TRBJ1-5; weak D call: TRBD1 (6 bases). Between the trimmed V and J ends, which lost 4 bases and 7 bases, there was a span of 14 bases. CDR1 LGHNA and CDR2 YSLEER come from the germline V gene. The CDR3 loop spans 14 amino acids. Here the CDR3 reads CASSPPTGRQPQHF. In nucleotides, the CDR3 is TGCGCCAGCAGCCCCCCGACAGGCCGCCAGCCCCAGCATTTT.

This rearrangement joins TRBV29-1 to TRBJ1-4; tentatively, D is TRBD1 (5 bases). The CDR3 totals 14 residues. The V and J ends lost 3 bases and 7 bases respectively, with 15 bases between them. Germline CDR1 SQVTM, CDR2 ANQGSEA. The CDR3 here is CSVELGEDGEKLFF. The DNA for the CDR3 is TGCAGCGTTGAGTTGGGGGAGGACGGTGAAAAACTGTTTTTT.

This chain joins TRBV19 and TRBJ1-1, with D possibly being TRBD1 (5 bases). V lost 2 bases, J lost 6 bases, and 16 bases lay in between. CDR3 length equals 15 residues. Germline CDR1 reads LNHDA; CDR2 reads SQIVND (reference sequence). In DNA form, the CDR3 reads TGTGCCAGTAGTATATTGGGGCTAAGGATTGCTGAAGCTTTCTTT. This codes for CASSILGLRIAEAFF.

The chain is built from TRBV7-8 and TRBJ1-1, with 7 bases fitting TRBD1. Germline V gene lookup returns CDR1 SGHVS and CDR2 FQNEAQ. This CDR3 contains 14 residues. Losses at the gene ends were 5 bases for V and 3 bases for J; bases not matched to a gene: 6. The CDR3 loop is CASSTGQEDTEAFF. Here the CDR3 DNA reads TGTGCCAGCAGCACCGGACAGGAAGACACTGAAGCTTTCTTT.

This sequence joins TRBV28 and TRBJ1-2, with TRBD1 identical over 7 bases. CDR3 length: 13 residues. The V segment lost 5 bases and the J segment 4 bases; nucleotides outside the gene matches: 4. Germline values: CDR1 MDHEN, CDR2 SYDVKM. The CDR3 DNA sequence: TGTGCCAGCAGTCCGACAGGGATCTATGGCTACACCTTC. This gives the protein CASSPTGIYGYTF.

The chain employs TRBV25-1 and TRBJ2-3; 10 bases line up with TRBD1. From germline, CDR1 is MGHDK and CDR2 SYGVNS. The CDR3 contains 16 residues. The V gene end was trimmed by 3 bases and the J gene end by 1 base; junction bases not matched to a gene: 4. Written as DNA, the CDR3 is TGTGCCAGCAGTGAGGGGACAGGGGTGCGCACAGATACGCAGTATTTT. Encoded protein: CASSEGTGVRTDTQYF.

The chain carries TRBV4-1 and TRBJ1-6, with TRBD1 matching 7 bases. This CDR3 region has 13 residues. V lost 1 base and J lost 15; bases outside the gene matches: 6. The germline gives CDR1 MGHRA, CDR2 YSYEKL. In nucleotides, the CDR3 is TGCGCCAGCAGCCAAGTCGTGGGACAGCTCCTCCACTTT. This gives the protein CASSQVVGQLLHF.

V and J are TRBV6-1 and TRBJ1-3; 8 bases agree with TRBD1. The CDR3 sequence is 14 residues long. The trim removed 6 bases at V and 2 bases at J, leaving 3 bases unmatched. In germline, CDR1 is MNHNS, CDR2 SASEGT. Written as DNA, the CDR3 is TGTGCCAGCAGACCGGGACAGGCTGGAAACACCATATATTTT. Translating it yields CASRPGQAGNTIYF.

This chain uses TRBV4-3 with TRBJ2-5; the match to TRBD1 covers 7 bases. Gene TRBJ2-7 matches the end of the DNA better, so the J call may be wrong. Germline V gives CDR1 LGHNA, CDR2 YSLEER. The length of the CDR3 is 14 residues. The CDR3 nucleotides are TGCGCCAGCAGCCGAGGGACAGCTTCCTACGAGCAGTACTTC. Translating gives CASSRGTASYEQYF.

The chain uses TRBV6-5 and TRBJ1-1; no firm D call. V was trimmed by 10 bases and J by 0 bases, leaving 12 bases between them. This CDR3 is 13 amino acids long. Looked up from germline, CDR1 is MNHEY and CDR2 is SVGAGI. The CDR3 DNA is TGTGCCACCCTCGGGGAGTTGAACACTGAAGCTTTCTTT. Translating gives CATLGELNTEAFF.

The CDR3 protein is CASSLLKGDGNTIYF. The CDR3, as DNA: TGTGCCAGCAGCTTATTAAAGGGAGATGGAAACACCATATATTTT. The chain has TRBV7-8 and TRBJ1-3; D uncertain. The CDR3 runs 15 residues. The ends were cut back, 2 bases at V and 3 bases at J, with 11 bases in the middle. Germline CDR1 reads SGHVS; CDR2 reads FQNEAQ. Variable domain in full (rest from reference TRBV7-8 and TRBJ1-3): GAGVSQSPRYKVAKRGQDVALRCDPISGHVSLFWYQQALGQGPEFLTYFQNEAQLDKSGLPSDRFFAERPEGSVSTLKIQRTQQEDSAVYLCASSLLKGDGNTIYFGEGSWLTVV.

V gene TRBV4-2 combines with J gene TRBJ2-1; D possibly corresponds to TRBD2 (7 bases). The V end was cut by 1 base, the J end by 12 bases, with 16 bases between. The CDR3 consists of 14 residues. Germline values: CDR1 LGHNA, CDR2 YNFKEQ. CDR3 DNA: TGTGCCAGCAGCCAAGGCCAGGGGTGGGAGGGGCAGTTCTTC. This encodes CASSQGQGWEGQFF.

The gene calls are TRBV4-2 and TRBJ2-7, with 9 bases lining up with TRBD2. CDR1 and CDR2 (germline): LGHNA, YNFKEQ. There are 15 residues in the CDR3. V shed 3 bases and J 3 bases; nucleotides not matched to a gene: 6. CDR3 in DNA: TGTGCCAGCAGCCAGGGGCTAGCGGGGAGCTACGAGCAGTACTTC. Its protein product is CASSQGLAGSYEQYF.

V is TRBV6-4 and J is TRBJ2-1; 11 bases agree with TRBD2. V dropped 5 bases and J dropped 4; count of bases not matched to a gene: 7. The CDR3 spans 16 residues. The germline V gene has CDR1 MRHNA and CDR2 SNTAGT. CDR3 sequence reads: CASSSGTSGDYNEQFF. The CDR3 DNA is TGTGCCAGCAGTTCCGGGACTAGCGGAGATTACAATGAGCAGTTCTTC.

This clone was observed a few times. The chain carries TRBV27 and TRBJ2-5; TRBD2 agrees at 14 bases. CDR3 length: 17 residues. V lost 4 bases to trimming and J lost 1 base; unmatched junction nucleotides: 5. The germline V gene encodes CDR1 MNHEY and CDR2 SMNVEV (reference sequence). The CDR3 DNA reads as TGTGCCAGCAGTTCAGGGACTAGCGGGGGAAGCCAAGAGACCCAGTACTTC. It translates to CASSSGTSGGSQETQYF.

The chain couples TRBV7-6 to TRBJ2-3; 12 bases align to TRBD2. CDR1 is SGHVS, CDR2 FNYEAQ, per germline. V lost 3 bases, J lost 2 bases, and 3 bases stayed unmatched. The CDR3 extends over 16 amino acids. In nucleotides, the CDR3 is TGTGCCAGCAGCTTGACTAGCGGGAGTCCCACAGATACGCAGTATTTT. This gives the protein CASSLTSGSPTDTQYF.

The V call is TRBV18, the J call TRBJ1-1; 7 positions match TRBD1. The CDR3 covers 13 residues. Per germline, CDR1 KGHSH and CDR2 LQKENI. Germline trimming cut 0 bases from V and 7 bases from J; bases unmatched to any gene: 2. The CDR3 spells CASSPPRQGEAFF. CDR3 bases: TGTGCCAGCTCACCACCTCGACAGGGTGAAGCTTTCTTT. Full variable domain (rest looked up from reference TRBV18 and TRBJ1-1): NAGVMQNPRHLVRRRGQEARLRCSPMKGHSHVYWYRQLPEEGLKFMVYLQKENIIDESGMPKERFSAEFPKEGPSILRIQQVVRGDSAAYFCASSPPRQGEAFFGQGTRLTVV.

This CDR3 is CASSPTGNQPQHF. CDR3 DNA sequence: TGTGCCAGCAGCCCGACAGGGAATCAGCCCCAGCATTTT. The genes are TRBV7-6 and TRBJ1-5; 7 positions match TRBD1. Germline V gene data show CDR1 as SGHVS and CDR2 as FNYEAQ. V was clipped by 5 bases and J by 4 bases; unmatched bases: 2. There are 13 residues in the CDR3.

This chain uses TRBV4-2 with TRBJ1-2; D remains unclear. CDR1 and CDR2 from the germline V gene are LGHNA and YNFKEQ. V was shortened by 4 bases and J by 7 bases, with 16 bases between the two germline ends. This CDR3 has 14 amino acids. CDR3 residues: CASSPKDRRGGYTF. For the CDR3, the DNA is TGTGCCAGCAGCCCTAAGGACCGCCGGGGTGGCTACACCTTC.